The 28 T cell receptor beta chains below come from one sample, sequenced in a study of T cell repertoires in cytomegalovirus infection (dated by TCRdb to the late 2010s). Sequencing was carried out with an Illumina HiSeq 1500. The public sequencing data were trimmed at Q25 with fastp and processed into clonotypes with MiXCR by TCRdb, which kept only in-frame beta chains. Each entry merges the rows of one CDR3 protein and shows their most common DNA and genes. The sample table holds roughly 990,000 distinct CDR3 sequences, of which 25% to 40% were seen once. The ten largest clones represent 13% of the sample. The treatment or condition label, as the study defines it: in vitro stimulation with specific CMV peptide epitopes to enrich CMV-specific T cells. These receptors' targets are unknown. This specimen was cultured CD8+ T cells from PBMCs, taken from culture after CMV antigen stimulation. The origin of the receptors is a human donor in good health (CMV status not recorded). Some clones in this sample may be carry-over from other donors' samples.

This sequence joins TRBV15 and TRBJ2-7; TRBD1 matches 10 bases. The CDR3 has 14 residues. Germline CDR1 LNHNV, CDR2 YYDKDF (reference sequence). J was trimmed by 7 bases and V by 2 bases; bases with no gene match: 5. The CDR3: CATSRRDRGWEQYF. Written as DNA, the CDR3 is TGTGCCACCAGCAGAAGGGACAGGGGCTGGGAGCAGTACTTC.

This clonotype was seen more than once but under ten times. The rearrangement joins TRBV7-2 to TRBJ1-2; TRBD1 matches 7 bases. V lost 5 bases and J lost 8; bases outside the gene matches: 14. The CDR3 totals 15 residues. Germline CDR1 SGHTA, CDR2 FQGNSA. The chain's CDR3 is CASSPTSGQLAGYTF. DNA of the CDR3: TGTGCCAGCAGCCCCACTTCGGGACAGCTAGCGGGCTACACCTTC.

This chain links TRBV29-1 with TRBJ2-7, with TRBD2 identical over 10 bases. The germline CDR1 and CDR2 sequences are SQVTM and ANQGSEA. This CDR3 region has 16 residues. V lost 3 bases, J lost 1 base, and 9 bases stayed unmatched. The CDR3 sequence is CSVDGLAGAPSYEQYF. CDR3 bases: TGCAGCGTTGACGGCCTAGCGGGGGCCCCGTCCTACGAGCAGTACTTC.

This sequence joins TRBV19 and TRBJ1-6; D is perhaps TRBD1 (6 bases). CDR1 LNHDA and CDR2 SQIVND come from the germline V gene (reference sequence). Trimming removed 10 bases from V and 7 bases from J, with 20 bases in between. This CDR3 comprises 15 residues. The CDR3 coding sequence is TGTGCCATCAACTCAGAGGACAGAAGGAATTCACCCCTCCACTTT. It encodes CAINSEDRRNSPLHF.

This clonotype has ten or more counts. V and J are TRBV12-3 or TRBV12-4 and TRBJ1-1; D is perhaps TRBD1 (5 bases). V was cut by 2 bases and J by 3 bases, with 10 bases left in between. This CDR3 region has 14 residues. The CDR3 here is CASSLYRGYTEAFF. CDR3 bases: TGTGCCAGCAGTTTATATCGGGGGTACACTGAAGCTTTCTTT.

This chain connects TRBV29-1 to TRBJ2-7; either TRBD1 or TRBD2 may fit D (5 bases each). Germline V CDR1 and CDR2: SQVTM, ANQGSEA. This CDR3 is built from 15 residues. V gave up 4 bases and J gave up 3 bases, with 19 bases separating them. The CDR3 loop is CSVVFAGTLGYEQYV. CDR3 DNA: TGCAGCGTTGTCTTTGCCGGGACCTTGGGCTACGAGCAGTACGTC.

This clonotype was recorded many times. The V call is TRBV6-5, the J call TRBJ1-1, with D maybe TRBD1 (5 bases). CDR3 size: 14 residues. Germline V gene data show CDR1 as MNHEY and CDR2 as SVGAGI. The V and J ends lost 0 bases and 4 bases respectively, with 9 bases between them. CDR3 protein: CASSYSGVGTEAFF. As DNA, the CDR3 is TGTGCCAGCAGTTACTCGGGGGTTGGCACTGAAGCTTTCTTT.

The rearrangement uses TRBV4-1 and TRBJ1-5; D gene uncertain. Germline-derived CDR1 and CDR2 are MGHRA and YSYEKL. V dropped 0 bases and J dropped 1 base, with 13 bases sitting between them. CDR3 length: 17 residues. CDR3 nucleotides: TGCGCCAGCAGCCAAGAGGTCCCCTCCATAAGCAATCAGCCCCAGCATTTT. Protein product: CASSQEVPSISNQPQHF.

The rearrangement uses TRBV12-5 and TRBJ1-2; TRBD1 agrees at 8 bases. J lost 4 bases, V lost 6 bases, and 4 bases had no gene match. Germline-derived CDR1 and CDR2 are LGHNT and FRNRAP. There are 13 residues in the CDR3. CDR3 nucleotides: TGTGCTAGTGGAGCCGGACAGGGCTATGGCTACACCTTC. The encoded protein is CASGAGQGYGYTF. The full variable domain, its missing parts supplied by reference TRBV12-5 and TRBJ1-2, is DARVTQTPRHKVTEMGQEVTMRCQPILGHNTVFWYRQTMMQGLELLAYFRNRAPLDDSGMPKDRFSAEMPDATLATLKIQPSEPRDSAVYFCASGAGQGYGYTFGSGTRLTVV.

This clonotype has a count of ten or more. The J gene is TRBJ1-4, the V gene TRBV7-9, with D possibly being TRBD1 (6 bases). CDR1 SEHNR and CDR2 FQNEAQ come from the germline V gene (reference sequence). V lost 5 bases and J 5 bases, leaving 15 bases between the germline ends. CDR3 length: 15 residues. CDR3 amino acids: CASSIQGRRNEKLFF. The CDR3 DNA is TGTGCCAGCAGCATACAGGGAAGACGGAATGAAAAACTGTTTTTT.

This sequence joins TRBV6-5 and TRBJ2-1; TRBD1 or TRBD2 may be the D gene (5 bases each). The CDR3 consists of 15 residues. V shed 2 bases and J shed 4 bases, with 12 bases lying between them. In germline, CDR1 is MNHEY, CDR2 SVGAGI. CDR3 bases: TGTGCCAGCAGTTACGTCGGGGCCCTTTACAATGAGCAGTTCTTC. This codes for CASSYVGALYNEQFF.

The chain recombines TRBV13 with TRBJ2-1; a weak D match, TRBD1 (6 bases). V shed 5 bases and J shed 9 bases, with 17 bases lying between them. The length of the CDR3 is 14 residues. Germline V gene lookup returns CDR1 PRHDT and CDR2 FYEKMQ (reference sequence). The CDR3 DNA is TGTGCCAGCAGCAACCAACAGGGCGTCCTTGAGCAGTTCTTC. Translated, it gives CASSNQQGVLEQFF.

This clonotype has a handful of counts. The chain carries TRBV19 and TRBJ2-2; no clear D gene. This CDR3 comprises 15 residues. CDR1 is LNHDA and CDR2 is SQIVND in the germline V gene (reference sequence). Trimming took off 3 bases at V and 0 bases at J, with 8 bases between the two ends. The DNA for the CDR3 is TGTGCCAGTAGTATTGGGTTCTCGAACACCGGGGAGCTGTTTTTT. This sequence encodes CASSIGFSNTGELFF.

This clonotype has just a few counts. The CDR3 DNA sequence: TGTGCCAGCAGCTTAGAGGGGACCGGGGATGAGAAAGGCTACACCTTC. Its protein is CASSLEGTGDEKGYTF. The chain employs TRBV7-8 and TRBJ1-2, with D perhaps TRBD1 (5 bases). The CDR3 consists of 16 residues. Germline V lookup: CDR1 SGHVS, CDR2 FQNEAQ. The V end lost 1 base, the J end lost 8 bases, and 20 bases lay between the germline ends.

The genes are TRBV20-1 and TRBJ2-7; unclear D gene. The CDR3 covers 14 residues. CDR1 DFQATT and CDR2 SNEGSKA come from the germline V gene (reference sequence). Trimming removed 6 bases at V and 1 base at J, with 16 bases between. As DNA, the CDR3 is TGCAGTGCGTCGAACCCCGGGCTTTCCTACGAGCAGTACTTC. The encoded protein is CSASNPGLSYEQYF.

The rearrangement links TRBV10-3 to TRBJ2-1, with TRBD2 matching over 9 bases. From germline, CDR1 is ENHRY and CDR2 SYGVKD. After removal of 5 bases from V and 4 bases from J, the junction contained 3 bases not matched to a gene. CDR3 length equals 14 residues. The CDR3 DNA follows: TGTGCCATCAGTCAAGCGGGGGGTTACAATGAGCAGTTCTTC. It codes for CAISQAGGYNEQFF.

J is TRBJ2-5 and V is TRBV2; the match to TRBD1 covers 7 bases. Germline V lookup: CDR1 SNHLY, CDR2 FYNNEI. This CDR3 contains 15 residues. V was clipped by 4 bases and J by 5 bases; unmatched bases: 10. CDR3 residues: CASSVGGRPGETQYF. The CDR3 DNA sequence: TGTGCCAGCAGTGTAGGGGGCAGACCAGGGGAGACCCAGTACTTC.

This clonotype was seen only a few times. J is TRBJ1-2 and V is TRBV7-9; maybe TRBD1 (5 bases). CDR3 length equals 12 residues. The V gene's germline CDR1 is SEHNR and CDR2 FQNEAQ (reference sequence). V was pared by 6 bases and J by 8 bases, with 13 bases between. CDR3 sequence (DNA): TGTGCCAGCAGAACAGGTTCAGACGGCTACACCTTC. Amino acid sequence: CASRTGSDGYTF.

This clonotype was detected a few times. DNA for the CDR3: TGTGCCAGTGGGGACAGGGGTTTCTACGAGCAGTACGTC. It yields the protein CASGDRGFYEQYV. V is TRBV11-2 and J is TRBJ2-7; 10 bases line up with TRBD1. The CDR3 runs to 13 residues. The V segment lost 9 bases and the J segment 3 bases; nucleotides outside the gene matches: 5. Germline V gene sequence: CDR1 SGHAT, CDR2 FQNNGV.

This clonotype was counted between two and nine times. The chain's CDR3 is CASSLNGGRNTEAFF. The CDR3 region has the DNA TGTGCCAGCAGCTTAAACGGCGGGAGGAACACTGAAGCTTTCTTT. The V call is TRBV7-9, the J call TRBJ1-1; D is uncertain. CDR3 size: 15 residues. Trimming cost V 2 bases and J 1 base, with 11 bases left between them. The germline V gene has CDR1 SEHNR and CDR2 FQNEAQ (reference sequence). The whole variable domain, remainder taken from reference TRBV7-9 and TRBJ1-1, is DTGVSQNPRHKITKRGQNVTFRCDPISEHNRLYWYRQTLGQGPEFLTYFQNEAQLEKSRLLSDRFSAERPKGSFSTLEIQRTEQGDSAMYLCASSLNGGRNTEAFFGQGTRLTVV.

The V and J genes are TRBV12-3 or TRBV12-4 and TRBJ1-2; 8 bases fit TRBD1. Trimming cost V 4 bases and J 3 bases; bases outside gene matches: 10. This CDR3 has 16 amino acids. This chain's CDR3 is CASSSGQGFWDYGYTF. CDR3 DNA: TGTGCCAGCAGTTCTGGACAGGGTTTTTGGGACTATGGCTACACCTTC.

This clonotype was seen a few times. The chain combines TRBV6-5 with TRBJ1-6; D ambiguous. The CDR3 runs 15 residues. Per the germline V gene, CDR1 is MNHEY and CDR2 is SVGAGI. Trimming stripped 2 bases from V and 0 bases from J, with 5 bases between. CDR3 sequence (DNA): TGTGCCAGCAGTTACACGAGCTCCTATAATTCACCCCTCCACTTT. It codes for CASSYTSSYNSPLHF.

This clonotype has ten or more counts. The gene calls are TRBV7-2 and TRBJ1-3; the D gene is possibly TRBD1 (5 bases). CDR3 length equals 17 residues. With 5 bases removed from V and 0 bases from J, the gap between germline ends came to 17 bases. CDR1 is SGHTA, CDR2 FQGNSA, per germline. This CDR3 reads CASSPVRGRYSGNTIYF. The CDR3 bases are TGTGCCAGCAGCCCCGTTCGGGGCCGCTACTCTGGAAACACCATATATTTT.

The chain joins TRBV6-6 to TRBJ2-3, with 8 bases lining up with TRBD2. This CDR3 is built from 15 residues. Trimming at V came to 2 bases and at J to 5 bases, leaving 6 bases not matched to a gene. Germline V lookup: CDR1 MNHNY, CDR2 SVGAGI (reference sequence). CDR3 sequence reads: CASSYNGGVIDTQYF. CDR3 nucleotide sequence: TGTGCCAGCAGTTACAACGGGGGGGTAATAGATACGCAGTATTTT.

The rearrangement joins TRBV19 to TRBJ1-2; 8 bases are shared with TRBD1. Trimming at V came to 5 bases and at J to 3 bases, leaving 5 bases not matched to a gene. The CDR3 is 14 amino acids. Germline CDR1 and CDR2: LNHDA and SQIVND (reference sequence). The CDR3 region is CASSSQGADYGYTF. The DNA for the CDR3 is TGTGCCAGTAGTTCGCAGGGGGCGGACTATGGCTACACCTTC.

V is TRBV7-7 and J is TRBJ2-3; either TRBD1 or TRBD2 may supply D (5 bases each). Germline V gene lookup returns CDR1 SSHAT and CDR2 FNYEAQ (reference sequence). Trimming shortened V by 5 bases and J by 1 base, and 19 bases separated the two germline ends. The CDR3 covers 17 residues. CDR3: CASSPRYEGSGTDTQYF. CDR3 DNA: TGTGCCAGCAGCCCCCGTTACGAGGGGTCGGGCACAGATACGCAGTATTTT.

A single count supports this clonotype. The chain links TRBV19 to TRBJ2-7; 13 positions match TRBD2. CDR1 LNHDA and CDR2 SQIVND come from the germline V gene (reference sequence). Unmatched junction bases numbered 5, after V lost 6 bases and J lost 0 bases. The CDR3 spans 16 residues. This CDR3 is CASSLGLAGHSYEQYF. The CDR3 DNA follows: TGTGCCAGTAGCCTGGGACTAGCGGGGCACTCCTACGAGCAGTACTTC.

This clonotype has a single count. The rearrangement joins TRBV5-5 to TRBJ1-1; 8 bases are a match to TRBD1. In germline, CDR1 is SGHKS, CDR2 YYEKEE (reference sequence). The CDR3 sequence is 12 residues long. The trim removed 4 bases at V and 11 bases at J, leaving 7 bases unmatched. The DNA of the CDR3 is TGTGCCAGCAGCCCCAGGGGGCGCGAGGCTTTCTTT. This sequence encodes CASSPRGREAFF.